This T cell receptor (beta chain) was documented in a study of blood T cell repertoires in COVID-19. In the original workflow: Estimated nucleated cell counts came from reference gene primer amplification. Repertoires were generated with immunoSEQ multiplex PCR, while TCRdb's copy carries only in-frame clones and drops some. V, J and clone size derive from that table, while D and trimming were established from the DNA sequence. Here the sample spans roughly 150,000 clones, 65% to 85% being singletons. Sequenced sample: PBMCs or T cells enriched from blood (not recorded which). The TCR originated in a man aged 35 to 55 who had recovered from COVID-19.

The CDR3 coding sequence is TGTGCCAGCTCACCACAGGGAGGCACCGGGGAGCTGTTTTTT. It encodes CASSPQGGTGELFF. V usage is TRBV18 and J usage is TRBJ2-2, with D perhaps matching TRBD2 (6 bases). The germline V and J ends were trimmed by 1 base and 4 bases, with 7 bases remaining between them. Germline V lookup: CDR1 KGHSH, CDR2 LQKENI. The CDR3 sequence is 14 residues long.